The sequence of this TCR beta chain was determined in a study of cytomegalovirus exposure and HLA in healthy donors. About the study: Among the approximately 410 genotyped donors, less than 85% were placed in the Caucasian-associated ancestry cluster.

In regard to this clone: As yet, its antigen is unknown.

General study results and limits: 164 TCR beta chains were listed as cytomegalovirus-associated. In a later analysis, CMV-associated beta chains were mostly HLA-associated, it appeared.

Primers for the PCR totalled 60 Vbeta and 13 Jbeta. Produced via immunoSEQ multiplex PCR; TCRdb's table is partial and in-frame only. The table lists 120,000 to 150,000 clones, about 79% of them singletons. Per germline, CDR1 KGHSH and CDR2 LQKENI. Trimming cost V 3 bases and J 7 bases, with 13 bases left between them. The CDR3 runs to 15 residues. The TCR comes from a man aged 35 to 55 in good health and CMV-seropositive. The material sequenced was PBMCs. The genes are TRBV18 and TRBJ1-6; D uncertain. CDR3 amino acids: CASSPIQTGNSPLHF. As DNA, the CDR3 is TGTGCCAGCTCACCCATCCAAACCGGGAATTCACCCCTCCACTTT. The full variable domain, in which reference TRBV18 and TRBJ1-6 provide the parts outside the CDR3, is NAGVMQNPRHLVRRRGQEARLRCSPMKGHSHVYWYRQLPEEGLKFMVYLQKENIIDESGMPKERFSAEFPKEGPSILRIQQVVRGDSAAYFCASSPIQTGNSPLHFGNGTRLTVT.